The present entry profiles one T cell receptor beta chain with its context. What it recognizes is unknown. The study reverse transcribed the entire isolated RNA, so it sequenced expressed TCRB transcripts. Libraries were prepared by immunoSEQ multiplex PCR; TCRdb keeps only in-frame clonotypes and omits some of them. This table has 160,000 or so clones, approximately 9% appearing once. The data were obtained in a study of beta chain features in type 1 diabetes. Study outcomes and limitations: Researchers could not determine here whether HLA type influences TCRB rearrangement. Among patients with Type 1 diabetes, TCRB CDR3s were moderately but significantly shorter in every one of the four CD4+ subsets. Insertions at VDJ junctions were less frequent in type 1 diabetes patients. These patients also deleted more nucleotides at the same junctions.

Trimming cost V 6 bases and J 3 bases, with 16 bases left between them. Germline-derived CDR1 and CDR2 are SGHNT and YENEEA. This CDR3 is built from 15 residues. The authors sorted CD4+ naive, central memory, regulatory and stem cell-like memory cells via CD45RO/CCR7/CD25/CD127/CD95/CD27. The TCR originated in a woman aged 18-30 years with type 1 diabetes. The sample consisted of central memory CD4+ T cells from blood. V and J are TRBV11-3 and TRBJ2-3; a possible D gene is TRBD2 (6 bases). The CDR3 region is CASRRDPIGTDTQYF. Written as DNA, the CDR3 is TGTGCCAGCAGGCGGGACCCTATCGGAACAGATACGCAGTATTTT.